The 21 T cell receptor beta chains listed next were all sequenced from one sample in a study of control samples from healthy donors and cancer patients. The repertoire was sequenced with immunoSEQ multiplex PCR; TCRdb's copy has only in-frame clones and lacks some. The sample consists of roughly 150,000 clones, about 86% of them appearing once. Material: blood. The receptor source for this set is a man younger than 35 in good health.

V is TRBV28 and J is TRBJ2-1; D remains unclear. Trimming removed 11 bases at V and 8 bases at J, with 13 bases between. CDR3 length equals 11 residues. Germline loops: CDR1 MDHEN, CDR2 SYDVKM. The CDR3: CAASRAYEQFF. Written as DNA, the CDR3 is TGTGCCGCATCACGGGCCTATGAGCAGTTCTTC.

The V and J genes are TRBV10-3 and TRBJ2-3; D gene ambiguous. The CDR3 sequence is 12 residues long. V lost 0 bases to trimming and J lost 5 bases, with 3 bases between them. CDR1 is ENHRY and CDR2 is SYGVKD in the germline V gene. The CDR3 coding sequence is TGTGCCATCAGTGAGTCGGGAGATACGCAGTATTTT. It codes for CAISESGDTQYF.

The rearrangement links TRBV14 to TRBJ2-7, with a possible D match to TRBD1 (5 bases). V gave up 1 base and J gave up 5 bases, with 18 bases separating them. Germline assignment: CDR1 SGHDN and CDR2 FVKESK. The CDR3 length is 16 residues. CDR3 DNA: TGTGCCAGCAGCCAAGCTCTGCCAGGGCCTGGGGACGAGCAGTACTTC. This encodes CASSQALPGPGDEQYF.

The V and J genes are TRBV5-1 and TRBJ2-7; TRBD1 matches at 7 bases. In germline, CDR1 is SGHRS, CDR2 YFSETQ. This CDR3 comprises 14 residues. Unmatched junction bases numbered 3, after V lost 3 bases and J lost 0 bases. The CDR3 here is CASSWTGNSYEQYF. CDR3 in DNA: TGCGCCAGCAGCTGGACAGGAAACTCCTACGAGCAGTACTTC.

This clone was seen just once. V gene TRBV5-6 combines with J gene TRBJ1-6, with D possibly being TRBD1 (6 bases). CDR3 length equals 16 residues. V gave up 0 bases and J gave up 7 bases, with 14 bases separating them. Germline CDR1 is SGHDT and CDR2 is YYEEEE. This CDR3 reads CASSLAWGGGNSPLHF. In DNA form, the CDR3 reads TGTGCCAGCAGCTTGGCATGGGGAGGGGGAAATTCACCCCTCCACTTT.

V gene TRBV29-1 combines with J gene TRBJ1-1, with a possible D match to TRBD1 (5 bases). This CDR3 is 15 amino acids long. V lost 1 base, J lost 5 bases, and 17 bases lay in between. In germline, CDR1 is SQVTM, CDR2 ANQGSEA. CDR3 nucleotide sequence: TGCAGCGTTGAAGTCCTTGGGCAGGGTCAAACTGAAGCTTTCTTT. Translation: CSVEVLGQGQTEAFF.

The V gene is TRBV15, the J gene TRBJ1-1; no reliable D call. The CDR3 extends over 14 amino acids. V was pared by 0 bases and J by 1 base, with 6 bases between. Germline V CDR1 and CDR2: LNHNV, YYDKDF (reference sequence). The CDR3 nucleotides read TGTGCCACCAGCAGAGAGGTAGCGAACACTGAAGCTTTCTTT. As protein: CATSREVANTEAFF. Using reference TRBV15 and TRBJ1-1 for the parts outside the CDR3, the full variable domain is DAMVIQNPRYQVTQFGKPVTLSCSQTLNHNVMYWYQQKSSQAPKLLFHYYDKDFNNEADTPDNFQSRRPNTSFCFLDIRSPGLGDTAMYLCATSREVANTEAFFGQGTRLTVV.

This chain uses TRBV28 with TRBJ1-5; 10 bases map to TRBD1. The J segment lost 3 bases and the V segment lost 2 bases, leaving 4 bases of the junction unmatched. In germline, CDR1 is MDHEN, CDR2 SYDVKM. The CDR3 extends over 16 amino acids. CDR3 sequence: CASSLGGQGINQPQHF. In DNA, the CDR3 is TGTGCCAGCAGTTTAGGGGGACAGGGGATCAATCAGCCCCAGCATTTT.

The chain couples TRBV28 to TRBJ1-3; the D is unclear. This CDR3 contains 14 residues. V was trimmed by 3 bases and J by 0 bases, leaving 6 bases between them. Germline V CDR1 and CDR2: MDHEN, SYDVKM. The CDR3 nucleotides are TGTGCCAGCAGTTTCATGGGCTCTGGAAACACCATATATTTT. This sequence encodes CASSFMGSGNTIYF. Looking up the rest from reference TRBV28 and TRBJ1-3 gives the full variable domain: DVKVTQSSRYLVKRTGEKVFLECVQDMDHENMFWYRQDPGLGLRLIYFSYDVKMKEKGDIPEGYSVSREKKERFSLILESASTNQTSMYLCASSFMGSGNTIYFGEGSWLTVV.

This chain's CDR3 is CSARSTGFGTEAFF. The CDR3 DNA sequence: TGCAGCGCACGGTCCACAGGGTTTGGCACTGAAGCTTTCTTT. V gene TRBV29-1 combines with J gene TRBJ1-1; perhaps TRBD1 as D (6 bases). The CDR3 extends over 14 amino acids. Germline V gene data show CDR1 as SQVTM and CDR2 as ANQGSEA. The V and J ends lost 7 bases and 4 bases respectively, with 19 bases between them.

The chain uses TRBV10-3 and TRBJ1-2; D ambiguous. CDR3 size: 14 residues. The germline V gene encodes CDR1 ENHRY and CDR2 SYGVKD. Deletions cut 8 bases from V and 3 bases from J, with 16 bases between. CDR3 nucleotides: TGTGCCATCTCCTCGGACGGAACTGACTATGGCTACACCTTC. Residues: CAISSDGTDYGYTF.

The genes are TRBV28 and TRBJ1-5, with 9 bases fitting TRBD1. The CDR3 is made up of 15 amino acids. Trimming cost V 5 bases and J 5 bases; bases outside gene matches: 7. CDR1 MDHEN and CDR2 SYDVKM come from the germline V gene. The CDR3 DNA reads TGTGCCAGCAGTCCGGGGACAGGGCCCTATCAGCCCCAGCATTTT. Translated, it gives CASSPGTGPYQPQHF.

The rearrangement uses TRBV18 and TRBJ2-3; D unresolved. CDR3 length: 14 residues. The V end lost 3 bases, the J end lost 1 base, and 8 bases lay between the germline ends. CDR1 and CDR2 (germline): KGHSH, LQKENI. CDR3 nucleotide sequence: TGTGCCAGCTCACCGAACGATGGCACAGATACGCAGTATTTT. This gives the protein CASSPNDGTDTQYF.

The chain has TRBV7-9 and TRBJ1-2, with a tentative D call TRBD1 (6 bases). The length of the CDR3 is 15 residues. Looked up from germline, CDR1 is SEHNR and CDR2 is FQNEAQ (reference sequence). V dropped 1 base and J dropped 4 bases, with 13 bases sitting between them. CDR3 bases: TGTGCCAGCAGCTTAGGGTCGGGGGCGCTCTATGGCTACACCTTC. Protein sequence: CASSLGSGALYGYTF.

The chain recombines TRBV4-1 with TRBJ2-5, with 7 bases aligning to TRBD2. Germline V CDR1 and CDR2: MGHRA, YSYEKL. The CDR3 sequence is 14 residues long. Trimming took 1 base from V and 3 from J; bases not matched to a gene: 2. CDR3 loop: CASSQGAGEETQYF. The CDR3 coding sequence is TGCGCCAGCAGCCAAGGGGCGGGGGAAGAGACCCAGTACTTC.

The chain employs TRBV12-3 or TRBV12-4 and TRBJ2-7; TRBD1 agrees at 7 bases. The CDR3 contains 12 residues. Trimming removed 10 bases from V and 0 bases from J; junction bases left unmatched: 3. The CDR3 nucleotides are TGTGCCACCCGACAGGGCTCCTACGAGCAGTACTTC. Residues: CATRQGSYEQYF.

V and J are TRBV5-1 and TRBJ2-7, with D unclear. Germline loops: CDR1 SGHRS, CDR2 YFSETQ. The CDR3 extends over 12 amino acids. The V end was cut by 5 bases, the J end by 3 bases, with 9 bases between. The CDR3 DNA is TGCGCCAGCAGGGATACGAACTACGAGCAGTACTTC. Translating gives CASRDTNYEQYF.

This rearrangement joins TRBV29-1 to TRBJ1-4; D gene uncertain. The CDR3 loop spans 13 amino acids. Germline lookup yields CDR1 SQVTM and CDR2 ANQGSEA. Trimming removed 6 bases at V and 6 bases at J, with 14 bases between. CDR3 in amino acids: CSVGSASDEKLFF. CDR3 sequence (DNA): TGCAGCGTCGGGTCGGCATCGGATGAAAAACTGTTTTTT.

CDR3 DNA sequence: TGTGCCTGGAGTGTACTAGCGGGGGGGCCATCAGATACGCAGTATTTT. Its translation: CAWSVLAGGPSDTQYF. The chain combines TRBV30 with TRBJ2-3; 13 positions match TRBD2. CDR3 length equals 16 residues. Germline V gives CDR1 GTSNPN, CDR2 SVGIG (reference sequence). With V trimmed by 0 bases and J by 4 bases, 4 bases remained unmatched.

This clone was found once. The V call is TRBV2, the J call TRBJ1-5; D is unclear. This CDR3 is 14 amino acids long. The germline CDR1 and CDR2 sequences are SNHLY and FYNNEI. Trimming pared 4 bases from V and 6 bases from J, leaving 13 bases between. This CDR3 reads CASSGTVVTQPQHF. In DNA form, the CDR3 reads TGTGCCAGCAGTGGGACGGTAGTAACTCAGCCCCAGCATTTT.

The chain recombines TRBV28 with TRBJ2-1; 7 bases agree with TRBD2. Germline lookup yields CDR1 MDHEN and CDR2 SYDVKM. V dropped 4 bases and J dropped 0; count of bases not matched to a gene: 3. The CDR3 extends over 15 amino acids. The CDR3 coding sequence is TGTGCCAGCAGTTATAGCGGGCCCTCCTACAATGAGCAGTTCTTC. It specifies CASSYSGPSYNEQFF. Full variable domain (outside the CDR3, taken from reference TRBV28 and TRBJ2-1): DVKVTQSSRYLVKRTGEKVFLECVQDMDHENMFWYRQDPGLGLRLIYFSYDVKMKEKGDIPEGYSVSREKKERFSLILESASTNQTSMYLCASSYSGPSYNEQFFGPGTRLTVL.